The next 10 T cell receptor beta chains were all read from a single sample in a study of blood T cell repertoires in COVID-19. TCRdb's copy holds only in-frame clones and misses some; the assay was immunoSEQ multiplex PCR. The sample lists about 280,000 clones; 75% to 90% were seen once. The sequencing sample was made of peripheral blood. The receptors here all came from a woman between 45 and 60 years old who had recovered from COVID-19.

This clone was counted once. This chain connects TRBV28 to TRBJ1-2; 9 bases map to TRBD1. V was pared by 8 bases and J by 4 bases, with 8 bases of the junction left unmatched. CDR3 size: 14 residues. The germline CDR1 and CDR2 sequences are MDHEN and SYDVKM. As DNA, the CDR3 is TGTGCCAGCGAAAAACCGGGACAGGGCTATGGCTACACCTTC. Its protein is CASEKPGQGYGYTF.

This clone has only a few counts. The J gene is TRBJ2-3, the V gene TRBV3-1 (or the pseudogene TRBV3-2); 7 bases line up with TRBD1. The CDR3 is made up of 17 amino acids. Germline loops: CDR1 LGHDT, CDR2 YNNKEL (reference sequence). The V segment lost 0 bases and the J segment 0 bases; nucleotides outside the gene matches: 6. Here the CDR3 reads CASSQDIETGSTDTQYF. The CDR3 coding sequence is TGTGCCAGCAGCCAAGATATAGAGACAGGGAGCACAGATACGCAGTATTTT.

The chain employs TRBV27 and TRBJ2-2; D gene ambiguous. Germline-derived CDR1 and CDR2 are MNHEY and SMNVEV (reference sequence). The CDR3 sequence is 14 residues long. The germline V and J ends were trimmed by 5 bases and 5 bases, with 12 bases remaining between them. The CDR3 spells CASSVIGVTGELFF. In nucleotides, the CDR3 is TGTGCCAGCAGTGTGATAGGAGTAACCGGGGAGCTGTTTTTT.

This clone was seen just once. The chain joins TRBV6-6 to TRBJ1-2; 8 nucleotides align to TRBD1. Germline V CDR1 and CDR2: MNHNY, SVGAGI (reference sequence). Trimming at V came to 10 bases and at J to 10 bases, leaving 14 bases not matched to a gene. The CDR3 contains 13 residues. For the CDR3, the DNA is TGTGCCATCATCGACAGGGGCCGTCGTGACTACACCTTC. This translates into CAIIDRGRRDYTF.

This clone was recorded only once. V gene TRBV19 combines with J gene TRBJ2-2; 7 bases agree with TRBD1. The CDR3 runs 14 residues. Per the germline V gene, CDR1 is LNHDA and CDR2 is SQIVND (reference sequence). Trimming took 5 bases from V and 11 from J; bases not matched to a gene: 11. The CDR3 loop reads CASSFGQANYELFF. The CDR3 coding sequence is TGTGCCAGTAGTTTTGGACAGGCCAATTACGAGCTGTTTTTT.

This clone showed up just a few times. This chain joins TRBV5-8 and TRBJ1-1, with 7 bases aligning to TRBD1. The CDR3 is 15 amino acids. The junction had 8 bases not matched to a gene; V was cut back by 3 bases and J by 3 bases. The germline V gene has CDR1 SGHTS and CDR2 YDEGEE. Here the CDR3 reads CASSYLPGGDTEAFF. CDR3 DNA: TGTGCCAGCAGCTACCTCCCAGGGGGAGACACTGAAGCTTTCTTT.

The chain joins TRBV5-4 to TRBJ1-1; D is possibly TRBD1 (5 bases). Germline assignment: CDR1 SGHNT and CDR2 YYREEE (reference sequence). Trimming removed 3 bases at V and 1 base at J, with 16 bases between. This CDR3 contains 16 residues. CDR3 protein: CASSSPGGVGNTEAFF. CDR3 DNA sequence: TGTGCCAGCAGCTCCCCCGGGGGGGTGGGGAACACTGAAGCTTTCTTT.

V usage is TRBV29-1 and J usage is TRBJ1-5, with D perhaps matching TRBD1 (5 bases). The CDR3 covers 12 residues. The V gene's germline CDR1 is SQVTM and CDR2 ANQGSEA. CDR3 sequence (DNA): TGCAGTATAGCAGGGAACAATCAGCCCCAGCATTTT. Translating gives CSIAGNNQPQHF. Based on the CDR3 plus reference TRBV29-1 and TRBJ1-5, the full variable domain is SAVISQKPSRDICQRGTSLTIQCQVDSQVTMMFWYRQQPGQSLTLIATANQGSEATYESGFVIDKFPISRPNLTFSTLTVSNMSPEDSSIYLCSIAGNNQPQHFGDGTRLSIL.

The chain joins TRBV5-4 to TRBJ1-4; D may be TRBD1 (5 bases). This CDR3 comprises 14 residues. Looked up from germline, CDR1 is SGHNT and CDR2 is YYREEE (reference sequence). The V gene lost 4 bases and the J gene lost 4 bases, with 11 bases spanning the gap. The CDR3 DNA is TGTGCCAGCAGCCCGGGGGGGGGTAATGAAAAACTGTTTTTT. This sequence encodes CASSPGGGNEKLFF. The full variable domain, its missing parts supplied by reference TRBV5-4 and TRBJ1-4, is ETGVTQSPTHLIKTRGQQVTLRCSSQSGHNTVSWYQQALGQGPQFIFQYYREEENGRGNFPPRFSGLQFPNYSSELNVNALELDDSALYLCASSPGGGNEKLFFGSGTQLSVL.

CDR3 sequence (DNA): TGTGCCACCAGACCCACCTCCGAAGCAGGGAACACTGAAGCTTTCTTT. This sequence encodes CATRPTSEAGNTEAFF. This chain joins TRBV24-1 and TRBJ1-1; D gene unclear. Per the germline V gene, CDR1 is KGHDR and CDR2 is SFDVKD. Deletions cut 7 bases from V and 1 base from J, with 18 bases between. This CDR3 comprises 16 residues.